This T cell receptor (beta chain) was recovered during a study of post-analysis software for immune sequencing data. Regarding this clonotype: Its antigen is as yet unknown.

Prepared libraries of TCR beta cDNA carried unique molecular identifiers. Between about 0.95 and 11 million T cells gave rise to a few hundred thousand cDNA molecules. TCRdb re-called the PCR reads through MiXCR, storing one row per CDR3 protein. The sample lists about 200,000 distinct CDR3 sequences; roughly 28% were seen once. The CDR3 has 15 amino acids. CDR1 and CDR2 (germline): SGHAT, FQNNGV. Trimming removed 1 base from V and 3 bases from J, with 13 bases in between. Study results and caveats: Roughly 5 TRBV segments (TRBV5-6, TRBV5-1 and TRBV20-1 among them) occurred more frequently in patients than in controls. Those with multiple sclerosis, the patient group, showed significantly lower normalized Chao1 diversity than controls. Same-batch preparations were strongly co-clustered by F measure.

The chain couples TRBV11-2 to TRBJ2-7; TRBD1 might be the D (6 bases). The source is a girl aged 2-17 years with multiple sclerosis. What was sequenced was blood. CDR3 DNA sequence: TGTGCCAGCAGCTTAGCCAGGGGATTGTTCTACGAGCAGTACTTC. As protein: CASSLARGLFYEQYF. The variable domain in full, with the rest retrieved from reference TRBV11-2 and TRBJ2-7, is EAGVAQSPRYKIIEKRQSVAFWCNPISGHATLYWYQQILGQGPKLLIQFQNNGVVDDSQLPKDRFSAERLKGVDSTLKIQPAKLEDSAVYLCASSLARGLFYEQYFGPGTRLTVT.